Below, 27 T cell receptor beta chains from the same sample are listed, as sequenced in a study of control samples from healthy donors and cancer patients (dated by TCRdb to 2020 to 2021). The method was the immunoSEQ multiplex PCR assay. What TCRdb holds here is the immuneACCESS table cut down to in-frame rearrangements. Part of the clones is not present; checked against another copy, under half of the missing clones reflect an unresolved V gene, and the others are unexplained. This sample gives 150,000 to 190,000 clones in total; 93% of them show up just once. Under 2.5% of the sample belongs to the ten largest clones. The sample taken for sequencing was blood. The origin of the receptors is a man in his forties or fifties in good health.

The gene calls are TRBV6-5 and TRBJ1-2, with TRBD1 matching 10 bases. V shed 6 bases, J shed 7 bases, and the junction held 8 bases outside the gene matches. The CDR3 covers 14 residues. The V gene's germline CDR1 is MNHEY and CDR2 SVGAGI. CDR3 sequence: CASSLPDRGVGYTF. CDR3 sequence (DNA): TGTGCCAGCAGCCTTCCGGACAGGGGGGTTGGCTACACCTTC.

CDR3 bases: TGTGCCTGGAATGGGAACACCGGGGAGCTGTTTTTT. Residues: CAWNGNTGELFF. This chain uses TRBV30 with TRBJ2-2; no firm D call. Trimming took 4 bases from V and 1 from J, leaving 4 bases between them. Germline V gene lookup returns CDR1 GTSNPN and CDR2 SVGIG (reference sequence). The CDR3 spans 12 residues.

The V call is TRBV7-2, the J call TRBJ1-5; D is perhaps TRBD1 (6 bases). The CDR3 length is 15 residues. Trimming stripped 2 bases from V and 4 bases from J, with 12 bases between. Germline CDR1 and CDR2: SGHTA and FQGNSA. The CDR3 DNA reads as TGTGCCAGCAGCTTATACAGGGACTCGAATCAGCCCCAGCATTTT. It yields the protein CASSLYRDSNQPQHF.

The CDR3 DNA sequence: TGTGCCAGCAGTTTGTCAGGGGGTTATACAGATACGCAGTATTTT. This sequence encodes CASSLSGGYTDTQYF. This sequence joins TRBV28 and TRBJ2-3, with 7 nucleotides matching TRBD1. V lost 3 bases, J lost 3 bases, and 6 bases stayed unmatched. The CDR3 runs to 15 residues. Germline lookup yields CDR1 MDHEN and CDR2 SYDVKM.

This chain links TRBV11-2 with TRBJ1-2; maybe TRBD1 (5 bases). Germline loops: CDR1 SGHAT, CDR2 FQNNGV. The V end lost 5 bases, the J end lost 2 bases, and 12 bases lay between the germline ends. The CDR3 length is 14 residues. The CDR3 region has the DNA TGTGCCAGCAGCACTCCGGGACGGAACTATGGCTACACCTTC. Translation: CASSTPGRNYGYTF.

This chain connects TRBV5-1 to TRBJ2-4, with 8 bases matching TRBD1. V shed 3 bases, J shed 3 bases, and the junction held 8 bases outside the gene matches. This CDR3 spans 16 amino acids. Germline CDR1 and CDR2: SGHRS and YFSETQ. CDR3 bases: TGCGCCAGCAGCTACGGATTGGGACAGGACAAAAACATTCAGTACTTC. This codes for CASSYGLGQDKNIQYF. Together with reference TRBV5-1 and TRBJ2-4, the CDR3 gives the full variable domain: KAGVTQTPRYLIKTRGQQVTLSCSPISGHRSVSWYQQTPGQGLQFLFEYFSETQRNKGNFPGRFSGRQFSNSRSEMNVSTLELGDSALYLCASSYGLGQDKNIQYFGAGTRLSVL.

This clone was counted a single time. The rearrangement joins TRBV24-1 to TRBJ2-1, with D possibly TRBD1 on 6 matching bases. V was trimmed by 3 bases and J by 5 bases, leaving 10 bases between them. The CDR3 consists of 14 residues. Germline V CDR1 and CDR2: KGHDR, SFDVKD. The CDR3 sequence is CATSDATGHNEQFF. The CDR3 nucleotides read TGTGCCACCAGTGATGCTACAGGGCACAATGAGCAGTTCTTC.

The chain has TRBV28 and TRBJ2-7; D is undetermined. CDR3 length equals 12 residues. From germline, CDR1 is MDHEN and CDR2 SYDVKM. Deletions cut 3 bases from V and 4 bases from J, with 7 bases between. CDR3 in amino acids: CASSFSEYEQYF. The CDR3 region has the DNA TGTGCCAGCAGTTTTTCGGAATACGAGCAGTACTTC.

This chain uses TRBV30 with TRBJ2-7; 9 bases match TRBD1. The CDR3 covers 15 residues. J lost 1 base, V lost 3 bases, and 7 bases had no gene match. Germline CDR1 GTSNPN, CDR2 SVGIG (reference sequence). The CDR3 loop reads CAWRNTGTGSYEQYF. CDR3 DNA sequence: TGTGCCTGGAGAAATACCGGGACAGGGTCCTACGAGCAGTACTTC.

The J gene is TRBJ1-2, the V gene TRBV19; no reliable D call. V was trimmed by 3 bases and J by 0 bases, leaving 8 bases between them. Germline CDR1 is LNHDA and CDR2 is SQIVND (reference sequence). The CDR3 is made up of 14 amino acids. CDR3 in amino acids: CASSIQGTNYGYTF. The DNA for the CDR3 is TGTGCCAGTAGTATTCAAGGGACTAACTATGGCTACACCTTC.

This chain connects TRBV5-5 to TRBJ2-1, with 11 bases lining up with TRBD2. CDR1 is SGHKS and CDR2 is YYEKEE in the germline V gene (reference sequence). V dropped 1 base and J dropped 7; count of bases not matched to a gene: 7. The CDR3 is 16 residues long. CDR3 DNA sequence: TGTGCCAGCAGCTTGACTAGCGGGAGAATGCGGAATGAGCAGTTCTTC. This translates into CASSLTSGRMRNEQFF.

The chain has TRBV28 and TRBJ1-4; unclear D gene. With 4 bases removed from V and 1 base from J, the gap between germline ends came to 10 bases. The germline V gene encodes CDR1 MDHEN and CDR2 SYDVKM. This CDR3 region has 15 residues. The CDR3, as DNA: TGTGCCAGCAGTTCCGCCGGGCTAACTAATGAAAAACTGTTTTTT. This sequence encodes CASSSAGLTNEKLFF.

This clone has a single count. The chain links TRBV5-1 to TRBJ2-1, with D perhaps matching TRBD2 (5 bases). The CDR3 extends over 14 amino acids. Looked up from germline, CDR1 is SGHRS and CDR2 is YFSETQ. Trimming pared 4 bases from V and 6 bases from J, leaving 14 bases between. For the CDR3, the DNA is TGCGCCAGCAGCCACCCGGGGTCGGGCAATGAGCAGTTCTTC. Its translation: CASSHPGSGNEQFF.

As concerns this clone: Other DNA sequences in this specimen translate into the identical CDR3. The V call is TRBV7-9, the J call TRBJ1-6; D is possibly TRBD1 (5 bases). The CDR3 contains 14 residues. Germline CDR1 and CDR2: SEHNR and FQNEAQ (reference sequence). With 3 bases removed from V and 4 bases from J, the gap between germline ends came to 7 bases. CDR3 loop: CASSLGDYNSPLHF. The CDR3 nucleotides are TGTGCCAGCAGCTTGGGGGATTATAATTCACCCCTCCACTTT.

This chain connects TRBV4-1 to TRBJ1-1; 7 positions agree with TRBD1. The V segment lost 1 base and the J segment 7 bases; nucleotides outside the gene matches: 6. This CDR3 has 14 amino acids. Per germline, CDR1 MGHRA and CDR2 YSYEKL. The chain's CDR3 is CASSQVSGGDEAFF. The CDR3 DNA reads TGCGCCAGCAGCCAAGTTTCAGGGGGTGATGAAGCTTTCTTT.

J is TRBJ2-1 and V is TRBV6-5; maybe TRBD2 (5 bases). V was pared by 6 bases and J by 3 bases, with 15 bases between. The CDR3 contains 15 residues. Germline lookup yields CDR1 MNHEY and CDR2 SVGAGI. The CDR3 protein is CASSGPGSNYNEQFF. DNA of the CDR3: TGTGCCAGCAGCGGACCTGGGAGTAACTACAATGAGCAGTTCTTC.

This chain uses TRBV6-6 with TRBJ2-2; D remains ambiguous. The V end lost 5 bases, the J end lost 6 bases, and 13 bases lay between the germline ends. This CDR3 has 14 residues. Germline V gene lookup returns CDR1 MNHNY and CDR2 SVGAGI (reference sequence). Here the CDR3 DNA reads TGTGCCAGCAGTAACCAAGGGTTTTCCGGGGAGCTGTTTTTT. Translated: CASSNQGFSGELFF.

Here the CDR3 DNA reads TGTGCCAGCAGCTTAAGCGGCCAAAACTACAATGAGCAGTTCTTC. It specifies CASSLSGQNYNEQFF. The chain employs TRBV11-3 and TRBJ2-1; D might be TRBD2 (5 bases). V gave up 2 bases and J gave up 3 bases, with 11 bases separating them. The CDR3 has 15 amino acids. Germline CDR1 SGHNT, CDR2 YENEEA.

CDR3 protein: CASSSNFSPLHF. CDR3 nucleotide sequence: TGTGCCAGCAGCTCCAACTTTTCACCCCTCCACTTT. This chain joins TRBV9 and TRBJ1-6; no definite D call. Germline V gene lookup returns CDR1 SGDLS and CDR2 YYNGEE. The ends were cut back, 4 bases at V and 9 bases at J, with 8 bases in the middle. The CDR3 consists of 12 residues.

V gene TRBV7-9 combines with J gene TRBJ2-3; TRBD2 might be the D (5 bases). The CDR3 covers 19 residues. Germline V gene data show CDR1 as SEHNR and CDR2 as FQNEAQ (reference sequence). Trimming removed 5 bases from V and 3 bases from J, with 27 bases in between. This CDR3 is CASSTWTATGKAGTDTQYF. In nucleotides, the CDR3 is TGTGCCAGCAGCACGTGGACCGCAACGGGAAAGGCAGGAACAGATACGCAGTATTTT.

V usage is TRBV30 and J usage is TRBJ1-5; no clear D. This CDR3 has 14 residues. CDR1 is GTSNPN, CDR2 SVGIG, per germline (reference sequence). The germline V and J ends were trimmed by 4 bases and 7 bases, with 17 bases remaining between them. CDR3 DNA sequence: TGTGCCTGGAAAGTTGGAGCCGAGACACAGCCCCAGCATTTT. Translated, it gives CAWKVGAETQPQHF.

This chain uses TRBV6-5 with TRBJ2-7; TRBD1 agrees at 7 bases. Germline lookup yields CDR1 MNHEY and CDR2 SVGAGI. V was clipped by 6 bases and J by 3 bases; unmatched bases: 5. CDR3 length equals 13 residues. The CDR3 coding sequence is TGTGCCAGCAGCAGACAGGGTTTCTACGAGCAGTACTTC. It translates to CASSRQGFYEQYF.

This clone was recorded a few times. The genes are TRBV7-9 and TRBJ2-2, with no clear D. Germline V gene lookup returns CDR1 SEHNR and CDR2 FQNEAQ (reference sequence). The V end lost 5 bases, the J end lost 2 bases, and 6 bases lay between the germline ends. This CDR3 spans 13 amino acids. CDR3 nucleotide sequence: TGTGCCAGCAGCCCTTATAACACCGGGGAGCTGTTTTTT. Protein product: CASSPYNTGELFF.

In this sample, this clone turned up once. V and J are TRBV6-2 or TRBV6-3 and TRBJ2-1; no definite D call. The V gene's germline CDR1 is MNHEY and CDR2 SVGEGT. The ends were cut back, 1 base at V and 1 base at J, with 8 bases in the middle. The CDR3 runs 15 residues. The CDR3 DNA reads TGTGCCAGCAGTTACTTGGGCGAGTCCTACAATGAGCAGTTCTTC. It translates to CASSYLGESYNEQFF.

As DNA, the CDR3 is TGTGCCAGCAGTCCCAGACTAGGCGGGCTCTCCTACGAGCAGTACTTC. This translates into CASSPRLGGLSYEQYF. V usage is TRBV28 and J usage is TRBJ2-7; perhaps TRBD2 as D (6 bases). The V end was cut by 5 bases, the J end by 0 bases, with 17 bases between. The CDR3 length is 16 residues. CDR1 and CDR2 (germline): MDHEN, SYDVKM.

V gene TRBV5-4 combines with J gene TRBJ2-7; possible D gene TRBD2, 6 bases. Germline values: CDR1 SGHNT, CDR2 YYREEE (reference sequence). Trimming stripped 4 bases from V and 3 bases from J, with 11 bases between. This CDR3 comprises 13 residues. The DNA of the CDR3 is TGTGCCAGCAGCGGAAAGACTAGCTACGAGCAGTACTTC. It yields the protein CASSGKTSYEQYF. Supplemented by reference TRBV5-4 and TRBJ2-7, the full variable domain reads ETGVTQSPTHLIKTRGQQVTLRCSSQSGHNTVSWYQQALGQGPQFIFQYYREEENGRGNFPPRFSGLQFPNYSSELNVNALELDDSALYLCASSGKTSYEQYFGPGTRLTVT.

V gene TRBV5-1 combines with J gene TRBJ2-2, with 8 nucleotides matching TRBD2. Germline assignment: CDR1 SGHRS and CDR2 YFSETQ. The CDR3 has 15 residues. V lost 2 bases and J lost 3; bases outside the gene matches: 3. DNA of the CDR3: TGCGCCAGCAGCTTAGCGGGAGTTGACACCGGGGAGCTGTTTTTT. It encodes CASSLAGVDTGELFF.